This TCR beta chain was identified during a study of blood T cell repertoires in COVID-19. For the study at large: Acute and convalescent COVID-19 samples came from the United States, Italy and Spain. T cells, B-cell-depleted T cells, or PBMCs supplied cDNA or gDNA.

Authors' data handling: Quantification of nucleated cells was approximated via reference gene primer amplification. The repertoire was sequenced with immunoSEQ multiplex PCR; TCRdb's copy has only in-frame clones and lacks some. The V and J calls and clone size are taken from that table; D and trimming were inferred from the DNA. Of approximately 94,000 clones listed, over 75% are singletons. The CDR3 totals 16 residues. The germline CDR1 and CDR2 sequences are SGHDT and YYEEEE. V lost 1 base to trimming and J lost 6 bases; unmatched junction nucleotides: 3. This clonotype was sampled from a man aged 30 to 39 in a cohort sampled during active COVID-19. Sequenced material: peripheral blood. The gene calls are TRBV5-6 and TRBJ2-1, with 14 bases fitting TRBD2. The DNA for the CDR3 is TGTGCCAGCAGCTTGTACGGACTAGCGGGGGGCAATGAGCAGTTCTTC. The encoded protein is CASSLYGLAGGNEQFF.